This T cell receptor beta chain was sequenced in a study of vaccination and CD4 T cells after COVID-19 (dated by TCRdb to between 2020 and 2023). About the investigation overall: Convalescent patients had a positive SARS-CoV-2 result on nasal swab PCR, and of these patients, some ten had mild disease and one had severe disease. The convalescent cohort comprised six males and four females, including two Hispanic individuals, seven Caucasians, two Asians and one multiracial person. Two doses of either the Pfizer-BioNTech BNT162b2 vaccine (n=8) or the Moderna mRNA-1273 vaccine (n=2) were administered to participants. Post-COVID blood samples from convalescent patients were collected a median of around 100 days after diagnosis, with a range of 35 to 161 days. The time from the second vaccine dose to post-vaccine blood sampling had a median of roughly 79 days and ranged from about 13 to 250 days. For stimulating the cultures, overlapping spike peptide pools were used, derived from SARS-CoV-2 as well as from the common cold coronaviruses HCoV-NL63, HCoV-OC43 and HCoV-229E. As controls, cultures received a CEFX viral epitope pool (the positive control), an HIV-1 Nef peptide pool (the negative control), or no peptide at all. In more than eight COVID-19 convalescent patients and a handful of infection-naive healthy vaccine recipients, researchers compared the spike-specific CD4+ TCR repertoire from before mRNA vaccination with the repertoire from after.

A few counts support this clonotype. The antigen it binds to is not known. The record has no base qualities; no much larger clone is one base away. Preparation of the library involved PCR. DNA from cultured CD4+ T cells was subjected to TCR sequencing with the Oncomine TCR Beta short-read assay at the Johns Hopkins FTIC core. The QIAamp micro DNA kit was used to extract genomic DNA from the cultured CD4+ T cells. Oncomine TCR Beta libraries made from cultured CD4+ T cells were pooled using unique dual indexes and sequenced on an Illumina iSeq 100. The original pipeline was this. Non-productive sequences were removed, and CDR3s not starting with C, not ending with F or W, or shorter than 7 amino acids were discarded. Antigen-specific clonotypes were identified using the MANAFEST web application through comparison of peptide-stimulated wells with reference and other culture wells. For a clone to be called positive, the clone needed an FDR below 0.05, an odds ratio above 5, and a productive frequency above 0.1% in at least two of three replicate wells. A clonotype counted as cross-reactive if it showed significant expansion both in the SARS-CoV-2 spike wells and in at least one common cold coronavirus spike condition. Similarity between CDR3 sequences was evaluated in R version 3.6.1 using Levenshtein distances (stringdist) and unrooted phylogenetic trees (ape). TCRdb reran the public reads through fastp at Q25 and MiXCR, keeping productive beta chains. CDR3 protein sequences are deduplicated, and each keeps its most common genes and DNA. The V and J calls were determined by TCRdb, not by the authors. This sample lists 20,000 or so distinct CDR3 sequences; 20% to 25% were detected once. Of the sample, more than 7.5% is held by the ten largest clones.

Reading the label with the study, this specimen's treatment or condition is: approximately nine-day PBMC culture with coronavirus spike peptide pools or control peptides (ViraFEST assay). To expand antigen-specific T cells with peptide pools and then pick out the expanded clonotypes through TCR sequencing, the study relied on the ViraFEST assay. The positive SARS-CoV-2 PCR tests of the convalescent patients were dated from March to December 2020, before the Alpha, Beta and Delta variants emerged in the United States. PBMCs were cultured at about 2 million per well in IMDM supplemented with around 5% human AB serum and 8.5 to 10 IU/ml IL-2, with 10 ug/ml peptide pools added. Half of the culture medium was replaced with fresh IL-2-containing medium on days 3 and 7. CD4+ T cells were isolated after about 10 days of culture through negative selection using the EasySep CD4+ T cell isolation kit. Ficoll-Paque Plus gradient centrifugation was used to isolate PBMCs from whole blood, and the isolated PBMCs were then either used fresh or cryopreserved at -140C. Culture conditions were generally each tested in triplicate wells.

What the research found in general, with its limitations: The number of convalescent patients in the study was relatively small, and the study did not examine early timepoints following natural infection. Among the post-vaccine SARS-CoV-2-reactive clones in convalescent patients, a median 86.3% showed up only after vaccination, which suggests vaccine-specific priming. Of the vaccine-specific clones found in convalescent patients, nearly all (304 of 307) were mono-reactive for SARS-CoV-2 spike instead of being cross-reactive with common cold coronaviruses. The median number of SARS-CoV-2-reactive clonotypes rose from 21 after infection to 38 after vaccination, but the change was not significant.

Compared with germline, V lacks 4 bases and J lacks 2 bases; bases without a gene match: 14. The germline V gene supplies CDR1 MNHEY and CDR2 SVGEGT. From the cysteine up to the phenylalanine, the CDR3 has a length of 19 residues. Kept here is only the CDR3 DNA, which spans 57 bases and is read in frame from base 1. The V gene is TRBV6-2 or TRBV6-3 and the J gene is TRBJ1-5, and 10 junction bases match TRBD1. This receptor was obtained from a human donor with COVID-19. The sample was cultured CD4+ T cells from blood. The sequenced DNA: TGTGCCAGCAGTTCCCATCGGGACAGGGGAGTTACTGGCAATCAGCCCCAGCATTTT. Its protein reads: CASSSHRDRGVTGNQPQHF.